A selection of T cell receptor beta chains follows, all from one sample in a study of blood T cell repertoires in COVID-19. TCRdb's copy holds only in-frame clones and misses some; the assay was immunoSEQ multiplex PCR. The sample contains about 380,000 clones, 88% of which appear only once. The material sequenced was PBMCs or T cells enriched from blood (not recorded which). These receptor sequences come from a woman under 30 who had recovered from COVID-19. Each CDR3 is given with its conserved first and last residue. The D gene is left open where the match is weak. Clone size is given for some rows only: seen once, a few or many times, or a class if the clone is expanded.

>TRBV5-3|TRBJ1-5|-|18|-
TGTGCCAGAAGCTTGCTCCAGGGGTCTAGATATAGCAATCAGCCCCAGCATTTT
CARSLLQGSRYSNQPQHF
>TRBV13|TRBJ2-7|few|16|TRBD1
TGTGCCAGCAGCCACATGAGTGGACAGGGGTTTGGCGAGCAGTACTTC
CASSHMSGQGFGEQYF
>TRBV7-2|TRBJ1-1|-|14|TRBD1
TGTGCCAGCAGCTTAGCAGGGGGCAGAACTGAAGCTTTCTTT
CASSLAGGRTEAFF
>TRBV30|TRBJ2-1|-|16|TRBD2
TGTGCCTGGAGTGTAGGAGCGGGGGGGCTGTACAATGAGCAGTTCTTC
CAWSVGAGGLYNEQFF
>TRBV6-2/TRBV6-3|TRBJ1-1|-|17|-
TGTGCCAGCAGTTCCAATACCGGGACTACCCGGTACACTGAAGCTTTCTTT
CASSSNTGTTRYTEAFF
>TRBV5-1|TRBJ1-2|-|16|TRBD1
TGCGCCAGCAGCTCGCTCGGACAGGTCGGGAACTATGGCTACACCTTC
CASSSLGQVGNYGYTF
>TRBV4-3|TRBJ1-3|-|17|-
TGCGCCAGCAGCCAAGAGGTTCCAGGCAGCTCTGGAAACACCATATATTTT
CASSQEVPGSSGNTIYF
>TRBV28|TRBJ1-6|-|17|TRBD1
TGTGCCAGCAGTTTGGGACAGCAAAGCTCCTATAATTCACCCCTCCACTTT
CASSLGQQSSYNSPLHF
>TRBV24-1|TRBJ2-1|once|16|TRBD1
TGTGCCACCAGTGACCAGGGACAGGGACCCTACAATGAGCAGTTCTTC
CATSDQGQGPYNEQFF
>TRBV4-1|TRBJ1-4|-|17|-
TGCGCCAGCAGCCAAGGGGGGGGCTTAGCTAGAAGGGAAAAACTGTTTTTT
CASSQGGGLARREKLFF
>TRBV3-1/TRBV3-2|TRBJ1-5|-|14|-
TGTGCCAGCAGCCAAGAGGGCGACGTACAGCCCCAGCATTTT
CASSQEGDVQPQHF
>TRBV4-1|TRBJ1-1|-|15|TRBD1
TGCGCCAGCAGCCGGGGGACAGGAGGGAACACTGAAGCTTTCTTT
CASSRGTGGNTEAFF
>TRBV5-4|TRBJ1-1|-|13|-
TGTGCCAGCAGCTTGGTAATGAACACTGAAGCTTTCTTT
CASSLVMNTEAFF
>TRBV5-6|TRBJ1-2|-|14|TRBD1
TGTGCCAGCAGCTTAGGGGGCCCGGGAGATGGCTACACCTTC
CASSLGGPGDGYTF
>TRBV10-3|TRBJ2-1|-|14|TRBD1
TGTGCCATCAGTGAACCCGACAGGGGAAATGAGCAGTTCTTC
CAISEPDRGNEQFF
>TRBV10-3|TRBJ1-1|-|14|TRBD1
TGTGCCATCACCCGGGGGACAGGGAGGACTGAAGCTTTCTTT
CAITRGTGRTEAFF
>TRBV19|TRBJ1-3|-|14|-
TGTGCCAGTAGTATAGTCAACTCTGGAAACACCATATATTTT
CASSIVNSGNTIYF
>TRBV3-1/TRBV3-2|TRBJ1-1|-|15|-
TGTGCCAGCAGCCAACCGGTCTCGGGGGGGACTGAAGCTTTCTTT
CASSQPVSGGTEAFF
>TRBV2|TRBJ1-2|-|11|TRBD1
TGTACCAAACGGGACAGGGGCAGATACACCTTC
CTKRDRGRYTF
>TRBV10-2|TRBJ2-5|-|17|TRBD2
TGCGCCAGCAGCTTCGGACTAGCGGGGGGGTTTAGGGAGACCCAGTACTTC
CASSFGLAGGFRETQYF
>TRBV6-5|TRBJ1-5|-|15|-
TGTGCCAGCAGTTACTATGGCAGGGGAGACCAGCCCCAGCATTTT
CASSYYGRGDQPQHF
>TRBV15|TRBJ1-1|-|17|-
TGTGCCACCAGCATTGGACCGGGAACTCTTGGGCTCGGTGAAGCTTTCTTT
CATSIGPGTLGLGEAFF
>TRBV2|TRBJ1-6|-|15|-
TGTGCCAGCGTTGCACAGAGGGAGGTCAGTTCACCCCTCCACTTT
CASVAQREVSSPLHF
>TRBV9|TRBJ2-1|-|17|TRBD1
TGTGCCAGCTCGGGGTGGGACGTTGACAGGGGCGGCAATGAGCAGTTCTTC
CASSGWDVDRGGNEQFF